The clone carrying this TCR beta chain turned up a few times. The antigen remains undetermined. It was 5'RACE with constant-segment primers that produced the TCR alpha and TCR beta cDNA libraries, which carried sample barcodes and UMIs. MiXCR, run by TCRdb on the 5' RACE reads, gives a single entry per CDR3 protein. The sample has roughly 180,000 distinct CDR3 sequences; less than 20% are singletons. The sample belongs to a study of T-cell memory formation after mild COVID-19. Study summary: For the most part, TCR clusters were specific to one donor.

Findings and caveats of the study: The study found contracting CD4+ clones mainly in CM and EM and contracting CD8+ clones in EMRA. Clones contracting across day 15 to 85 had a balanced CD4/CD8 profile; later expanding clones leaned CD4+.

Deletions cut 0 bases from V and 5 bases from J, with 16 bases between. This CDR3 has 16 amino acids. CDR1 SGHRS and CDR2 YFSETQ come from the germline V gene. This TCR derives from a man aged 18 to 35 who had mild COVID-19 (a few samples of this study predate the infection). Cell type and time point are not known. This chain links TRBV5-1 with TRBJ2-3; D is uncertain. The sequencing input was PBMCs or a T cell subset sorted from them (not recorded which). The CDR3, as DNA: TGCGCCAGCAGCTTGGCAGGCACTGGCCTGCGAGATACGCAGTATTTT. It is translated as CASSLAGTGLRDTQYF.